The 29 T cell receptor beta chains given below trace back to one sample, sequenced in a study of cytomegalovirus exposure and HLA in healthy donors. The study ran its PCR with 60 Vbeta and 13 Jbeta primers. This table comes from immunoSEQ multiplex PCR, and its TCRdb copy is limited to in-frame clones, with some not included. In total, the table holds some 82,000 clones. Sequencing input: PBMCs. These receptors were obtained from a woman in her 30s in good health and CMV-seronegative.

The DNA for the CDR3 is TGTGCCAGCAGTCTTAGCGGGGTCCAAGAGACCCAGTACTTC. Encoded protein: CASSLSGVQETQYF. The J gene is TRBJ2-5, the V gene TRBV7-6; 8 nucleotides match TRBD2. Trimming removed 6 bases from V and 1 base from J; junction bases left unmatched: 4. From germline, CDR1 is SGHVS and CDR2 FNYEAQ. The CDR3 runs to 14 residues.

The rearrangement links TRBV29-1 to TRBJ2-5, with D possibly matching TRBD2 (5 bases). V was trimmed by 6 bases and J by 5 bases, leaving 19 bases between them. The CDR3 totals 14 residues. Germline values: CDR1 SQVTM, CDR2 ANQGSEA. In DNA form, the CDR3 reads TGCAGCGTCGATCCCCCGGGGTTTGGGGAGACCCAGTACTTC. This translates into CSVDPPGFGETQYF.

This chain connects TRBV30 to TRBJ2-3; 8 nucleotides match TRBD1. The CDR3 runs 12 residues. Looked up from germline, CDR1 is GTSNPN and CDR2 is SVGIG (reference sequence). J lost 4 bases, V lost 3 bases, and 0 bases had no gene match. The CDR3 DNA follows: TGTGCCTGGAGGGACAGGGCAGATACGCAGTATTTT. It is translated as CAWRDRADTQYF.

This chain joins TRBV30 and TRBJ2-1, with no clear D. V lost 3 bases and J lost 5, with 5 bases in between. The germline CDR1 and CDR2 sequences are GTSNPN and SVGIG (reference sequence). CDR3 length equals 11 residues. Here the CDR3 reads CAWRRDNEQFF. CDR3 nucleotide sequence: TGTGCCTGGAGACGAGACAATGAGCAGTTCTTC. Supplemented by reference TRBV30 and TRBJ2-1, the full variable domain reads SQTIHQWPATLVQPVGSPLSLECTVEGTSNPNLYWYRQAAGRGLQLLFYSVGIGQISSEVPQNLSASRPQDRQFILSSKKLLLSDSGFYLCAWRRDNEQFFGPGTRLTVL.

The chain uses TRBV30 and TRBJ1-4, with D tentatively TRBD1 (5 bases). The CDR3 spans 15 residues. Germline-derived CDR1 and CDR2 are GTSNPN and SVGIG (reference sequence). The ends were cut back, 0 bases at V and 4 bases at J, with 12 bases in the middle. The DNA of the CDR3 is TGTGCCTGGAGTGTAAGACGACAGCTTAATGAAAAACTGTTTTTT. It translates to CAWSVRRQLNEKLFF.

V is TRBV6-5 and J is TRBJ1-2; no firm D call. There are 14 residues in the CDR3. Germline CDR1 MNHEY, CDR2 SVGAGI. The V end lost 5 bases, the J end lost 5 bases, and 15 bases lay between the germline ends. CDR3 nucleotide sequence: TGTGCCAGCAGTGCCCTGGGCCCCCTTTATGGCTACACCTTC. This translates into CASSALGPLYGYTF.

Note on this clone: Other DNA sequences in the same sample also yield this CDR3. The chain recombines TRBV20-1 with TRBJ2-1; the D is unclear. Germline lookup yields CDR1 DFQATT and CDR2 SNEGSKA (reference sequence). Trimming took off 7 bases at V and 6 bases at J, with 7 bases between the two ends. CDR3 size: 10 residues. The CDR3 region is CSVGGNEQFF. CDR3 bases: TGCAGTGTTGGCGGCAATGAGCAGTTCTTC.

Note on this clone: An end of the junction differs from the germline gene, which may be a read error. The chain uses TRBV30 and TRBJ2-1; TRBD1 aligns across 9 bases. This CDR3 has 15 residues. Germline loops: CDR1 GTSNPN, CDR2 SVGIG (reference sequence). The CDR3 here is CAGSGGQGSYNEQFF. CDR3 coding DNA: TGTGCCGGGAGTGGGGGACAGGGCTCCTACAATGAGCAGTTCTTC.

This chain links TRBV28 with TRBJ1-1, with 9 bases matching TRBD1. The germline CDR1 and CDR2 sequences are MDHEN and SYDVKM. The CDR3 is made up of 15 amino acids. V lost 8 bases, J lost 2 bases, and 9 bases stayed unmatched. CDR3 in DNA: TGTGCCAGCGGATCACAGGGGGCCCCTAACACTGAAGCTTTCTTT. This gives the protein CASGSQGAPNTEAFF. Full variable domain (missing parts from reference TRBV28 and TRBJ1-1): DVKVTQSSRYLVKRTGEKVFLECVQDMDHENMFWYRQDPGLGLRLIYFSYDVKMKEKGDIPEGYSVSREKKERFSLILESASTNQTSMYLCASGSQGAPNTEAFFGQGTRLTVV.

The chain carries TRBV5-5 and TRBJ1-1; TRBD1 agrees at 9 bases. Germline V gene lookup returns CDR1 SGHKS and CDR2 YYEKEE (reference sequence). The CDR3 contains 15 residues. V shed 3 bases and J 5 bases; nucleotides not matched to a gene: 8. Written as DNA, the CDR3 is TGTGCCAGCAGCTGGGGAACAGGGGGCAGTACTGAAGCTTTCTTT. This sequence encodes CASSWGTGGSTEAFF.

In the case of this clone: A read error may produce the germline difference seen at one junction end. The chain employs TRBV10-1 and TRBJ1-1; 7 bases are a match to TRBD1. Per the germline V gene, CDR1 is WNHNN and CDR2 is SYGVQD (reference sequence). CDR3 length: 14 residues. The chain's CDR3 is CASSEERGRTEDFF. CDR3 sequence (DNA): TGCGCCAGCAGTGAGGAAAGGGGGCGCACTGAAGATTTCTTT.

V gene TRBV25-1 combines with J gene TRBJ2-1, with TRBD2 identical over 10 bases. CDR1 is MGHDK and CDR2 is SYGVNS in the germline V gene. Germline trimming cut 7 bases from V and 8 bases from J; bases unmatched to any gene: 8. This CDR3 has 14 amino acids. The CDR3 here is CASTPPSGSHEQFF. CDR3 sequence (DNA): TGTGCCAGCACCCCCCCTAGCGGGAGCCATGAGCAGTTCTTC.

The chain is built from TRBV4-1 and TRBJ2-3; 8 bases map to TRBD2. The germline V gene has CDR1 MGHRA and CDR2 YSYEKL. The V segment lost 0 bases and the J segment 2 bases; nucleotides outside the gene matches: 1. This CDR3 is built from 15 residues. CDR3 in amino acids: CASSQDGLATDTQYF. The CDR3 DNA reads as TGCGCCAGCAGCCAAGACGGACTAGCCACAGATACGCAGTATTTT.

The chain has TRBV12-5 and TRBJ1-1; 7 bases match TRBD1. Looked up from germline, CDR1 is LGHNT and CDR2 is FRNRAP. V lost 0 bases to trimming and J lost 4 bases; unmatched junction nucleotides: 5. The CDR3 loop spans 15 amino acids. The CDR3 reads CASGLVGGQSTEAFF. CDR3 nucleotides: TGTGCTAGTGGTTTGGTAGGGGGACAGAGCACTGAAGCTTTCTTT.

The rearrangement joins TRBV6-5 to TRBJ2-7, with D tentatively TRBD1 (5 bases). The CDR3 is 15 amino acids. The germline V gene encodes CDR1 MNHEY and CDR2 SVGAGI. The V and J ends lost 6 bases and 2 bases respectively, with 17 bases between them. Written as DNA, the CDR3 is TGTGCCAGCAGCTCTTCAGGGTTCGAGCCCTACGAGCAGTACTTC. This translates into CASSSSGFEPYEQYF.

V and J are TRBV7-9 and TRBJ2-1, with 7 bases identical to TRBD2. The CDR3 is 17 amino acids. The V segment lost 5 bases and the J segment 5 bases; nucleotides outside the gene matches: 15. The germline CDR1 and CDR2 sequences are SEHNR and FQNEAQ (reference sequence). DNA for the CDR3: TGTGCCAGCAGCCCCGAAAAGTGGACTAGTCGGGACAATGAGCAGTTCTTC. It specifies CASSPEKWTSRDNEQFF.

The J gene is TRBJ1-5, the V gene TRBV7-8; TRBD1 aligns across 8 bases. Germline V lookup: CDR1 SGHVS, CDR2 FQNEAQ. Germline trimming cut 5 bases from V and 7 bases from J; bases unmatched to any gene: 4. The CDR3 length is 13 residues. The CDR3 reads CASSHDRGQPQHF. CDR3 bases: TGTGCCAGCAGCCACGACAGGGGCCAGCCCCAGCATTTT.

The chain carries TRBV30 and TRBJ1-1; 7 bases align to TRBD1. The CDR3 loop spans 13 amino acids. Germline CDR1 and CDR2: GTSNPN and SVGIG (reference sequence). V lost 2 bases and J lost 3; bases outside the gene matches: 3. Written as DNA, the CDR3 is TGTGCCTGGAGTAGGCAGGGGGACACTGAAGCTTTCTTT. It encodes CAWSRQGDTEAFF. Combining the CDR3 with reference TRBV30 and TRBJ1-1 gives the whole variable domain SQTIHQWPATLVQPVGSPLSLECTVEGTSNPNLYWYRQAAGRGLQLLFYSVGIGQISSEVPQNLSASRPQDRQFILSSKKLLLSDSGFYLCAWSRQGDTEAFFGQGTRLTVV.

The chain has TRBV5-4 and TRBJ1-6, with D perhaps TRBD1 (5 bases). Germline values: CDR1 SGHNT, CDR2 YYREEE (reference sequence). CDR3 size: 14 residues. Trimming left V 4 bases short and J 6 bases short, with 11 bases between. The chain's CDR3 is CASSRGGVNSPLHF. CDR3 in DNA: TGTGCCAGCAGCCGGGGAGGGGTTAATTCACCCCTCCACTTT.

CDR3 in amino acids: CASSLGLGPTEAFF. For the CDR3, the DNA is TGTGCCAGCAGCTTAGGATTGGGCCCCACTGAAGCTTTCTTT. The rearrangement uses TRBV11-2 and TRBJ1-1; D gene unclear. Trimming removed 1 base at V and 4 bases at J, with 10 bases between. In germline, CDR1 is SGHAT, CDR2 FQNNGV. The CDR3 has 14 residues.

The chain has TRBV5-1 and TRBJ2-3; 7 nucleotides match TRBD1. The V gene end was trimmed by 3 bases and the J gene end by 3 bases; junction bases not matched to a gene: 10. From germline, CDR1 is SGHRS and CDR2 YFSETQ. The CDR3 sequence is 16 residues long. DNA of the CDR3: TGCGCCAGCAGCTCCGGGACAGCCTTAGGGACAGATACGCAGTATTTT. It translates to CASSSGTALGTDTQYF.

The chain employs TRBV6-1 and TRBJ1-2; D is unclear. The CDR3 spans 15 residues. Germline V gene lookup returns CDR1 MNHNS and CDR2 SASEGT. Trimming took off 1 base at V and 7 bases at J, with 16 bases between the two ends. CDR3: CASSEVLRFIGGYTF. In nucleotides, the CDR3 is TGTGCCAGCAGTGAAGTCCTGCGGTTCATAGGTGGCTACACCTTC.

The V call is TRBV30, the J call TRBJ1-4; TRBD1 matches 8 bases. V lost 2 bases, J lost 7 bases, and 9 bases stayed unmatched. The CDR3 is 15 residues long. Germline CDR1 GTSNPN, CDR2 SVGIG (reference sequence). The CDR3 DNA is TGTGCCTGGAGTATTAGGACAGGGTGGACTGAAAAACTGTTTTTT. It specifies CAWSIRTGWTEKLFF.

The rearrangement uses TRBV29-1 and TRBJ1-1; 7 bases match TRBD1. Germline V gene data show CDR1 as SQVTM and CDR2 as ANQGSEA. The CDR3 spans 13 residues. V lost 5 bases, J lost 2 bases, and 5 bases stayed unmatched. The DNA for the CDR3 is TGCAGCGTTTGGGACAGTCGAAACACTGAAGCTTTCTTT. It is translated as CSVWDSRNTEAFF.

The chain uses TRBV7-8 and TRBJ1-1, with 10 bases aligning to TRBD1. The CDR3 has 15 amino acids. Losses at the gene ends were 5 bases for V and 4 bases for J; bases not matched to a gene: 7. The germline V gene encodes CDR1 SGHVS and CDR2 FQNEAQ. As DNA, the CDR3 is TGTGCCAGCAGCCCGCCGGGACAGGGGCGCACTGAAGCTTTCTTT. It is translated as CASSPPGQGRTEAFF.

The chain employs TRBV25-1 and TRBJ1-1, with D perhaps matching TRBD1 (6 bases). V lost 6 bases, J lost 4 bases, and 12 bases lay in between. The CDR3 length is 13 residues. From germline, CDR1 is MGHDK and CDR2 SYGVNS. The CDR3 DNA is TGTGCCAGCAGACAGGGTTCGACCACTGAAGCTTTCTTT. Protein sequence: CASRQGSTTEAFF.

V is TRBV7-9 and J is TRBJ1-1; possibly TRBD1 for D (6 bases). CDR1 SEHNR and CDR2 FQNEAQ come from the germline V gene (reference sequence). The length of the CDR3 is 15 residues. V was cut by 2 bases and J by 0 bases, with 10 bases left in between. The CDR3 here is CASSLTTGLNTEAFF. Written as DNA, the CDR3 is TGTGCCAGCAGCTTAACTACAGGGCTGAACACTGAAGCTTTCTTT.

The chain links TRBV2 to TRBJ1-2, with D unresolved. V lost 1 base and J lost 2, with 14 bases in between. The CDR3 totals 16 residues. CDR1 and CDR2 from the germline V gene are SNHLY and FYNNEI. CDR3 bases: TGTGCCAGCAGTGAAGTGGCCGGGGTAGTAAACTATGGCTACACCTTC. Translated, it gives CASSEVAGVVNYGYTF.

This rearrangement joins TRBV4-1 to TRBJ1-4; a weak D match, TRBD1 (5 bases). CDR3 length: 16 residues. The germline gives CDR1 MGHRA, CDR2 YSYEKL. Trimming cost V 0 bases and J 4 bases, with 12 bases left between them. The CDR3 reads CASSQDQTGFNEKLFF. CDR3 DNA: TGCGCCAGCAGCCAAGACCAAACAGGCTTTAATGAAAAACTGTTTTTT.